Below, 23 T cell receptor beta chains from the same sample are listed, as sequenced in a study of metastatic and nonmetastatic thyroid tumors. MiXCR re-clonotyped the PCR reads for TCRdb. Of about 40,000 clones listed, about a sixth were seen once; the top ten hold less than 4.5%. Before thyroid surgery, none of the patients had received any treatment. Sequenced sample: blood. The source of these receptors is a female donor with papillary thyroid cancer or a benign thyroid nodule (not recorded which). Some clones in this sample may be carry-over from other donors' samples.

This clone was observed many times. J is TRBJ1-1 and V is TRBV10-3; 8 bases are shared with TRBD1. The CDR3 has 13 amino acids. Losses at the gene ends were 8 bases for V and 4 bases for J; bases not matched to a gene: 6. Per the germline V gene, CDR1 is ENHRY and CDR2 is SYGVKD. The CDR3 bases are TGTGCCATCGCTCCGACAGGGGTCACTGAAGCTTTCTTT. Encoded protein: CAIAPTGVTEAFF.

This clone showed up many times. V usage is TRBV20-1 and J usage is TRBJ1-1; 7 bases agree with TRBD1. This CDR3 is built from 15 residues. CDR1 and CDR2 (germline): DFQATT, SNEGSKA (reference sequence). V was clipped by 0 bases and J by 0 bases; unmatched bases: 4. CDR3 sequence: CSARERQGLNTEAFF. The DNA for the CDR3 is TGCAGTGCTAGAGAACGACAGGGACTGAACACTGAAGCTTTCTTT.

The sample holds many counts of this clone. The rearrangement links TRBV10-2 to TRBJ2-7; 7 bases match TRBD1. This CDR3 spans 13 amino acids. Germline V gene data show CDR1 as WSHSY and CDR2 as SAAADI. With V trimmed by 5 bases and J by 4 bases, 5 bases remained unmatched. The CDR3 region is CASSLGTAYEQYF. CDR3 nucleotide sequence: TGCGCCAGCAGTCTCGGGACAGCATACGAGCAGTACTTC.

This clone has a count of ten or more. The CDR3, as DNA: TGTGCCAGCAGCCTAACAGGGGCGTTAGGAAACACCATATATTTT. It codes for CASSLTGALGNTIYF. The chain recombines TRBV11-2 with TRBJ1-3; 7 bases match TRBD1. This CDR3 has 15 residues. Per germline, CDR1 SGHAT and CDR2 FQNNGV. Trimming removed 5 bases from V and 4 bases from J; junction bases left unmatched: 8.

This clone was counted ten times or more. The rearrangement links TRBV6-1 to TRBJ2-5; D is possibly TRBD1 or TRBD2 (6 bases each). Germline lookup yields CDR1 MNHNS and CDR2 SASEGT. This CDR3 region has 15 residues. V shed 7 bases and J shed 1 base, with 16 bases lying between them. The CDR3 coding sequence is TGTGCCAGCAAATGGGCAGGGGACTCCCAAGAGACCCAGTACTTC. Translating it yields CASKWAGDSQETQYF.

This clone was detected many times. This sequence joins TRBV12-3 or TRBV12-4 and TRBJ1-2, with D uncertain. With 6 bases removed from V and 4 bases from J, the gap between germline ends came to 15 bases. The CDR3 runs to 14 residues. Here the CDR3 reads CASSLRRDVYGYTF. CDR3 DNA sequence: TGTGCCAGCAGCCTCAGACGAGATGTCTATGGCTACACCTTC.

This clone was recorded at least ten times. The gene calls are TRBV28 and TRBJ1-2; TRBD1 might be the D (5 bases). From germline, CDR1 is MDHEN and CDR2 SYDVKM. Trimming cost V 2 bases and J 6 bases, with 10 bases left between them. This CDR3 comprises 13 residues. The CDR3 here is CASSLDSVNGYTF. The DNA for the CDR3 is TGTGCCAGCAGTTTAGACAGCGTTAATGGCTACACCTTC.

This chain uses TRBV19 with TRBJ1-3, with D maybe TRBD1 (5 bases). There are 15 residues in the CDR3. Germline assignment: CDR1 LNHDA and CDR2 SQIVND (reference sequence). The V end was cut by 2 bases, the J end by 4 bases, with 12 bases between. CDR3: CASSINRLSGNTIYF. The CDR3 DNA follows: TGTGCCAGTAGTATAAACAGGTTGTCAGGAAACACCATATATTTT.

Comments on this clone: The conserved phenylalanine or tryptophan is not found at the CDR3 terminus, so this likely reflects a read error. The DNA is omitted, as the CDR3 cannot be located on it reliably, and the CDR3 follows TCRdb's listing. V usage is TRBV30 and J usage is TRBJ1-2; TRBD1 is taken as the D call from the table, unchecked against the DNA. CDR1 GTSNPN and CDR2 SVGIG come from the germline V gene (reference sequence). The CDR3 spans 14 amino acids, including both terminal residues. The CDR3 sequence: CARTAPGQFYGGTL.

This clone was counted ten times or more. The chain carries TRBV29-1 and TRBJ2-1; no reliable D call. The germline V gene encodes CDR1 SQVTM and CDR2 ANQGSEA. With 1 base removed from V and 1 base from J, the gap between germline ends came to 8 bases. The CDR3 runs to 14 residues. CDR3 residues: CSVEGRQSYNEQFF. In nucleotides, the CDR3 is TGCAGCGTTGAAGGGCGGCAATCCTACAATGAGCAGTTCTTC.

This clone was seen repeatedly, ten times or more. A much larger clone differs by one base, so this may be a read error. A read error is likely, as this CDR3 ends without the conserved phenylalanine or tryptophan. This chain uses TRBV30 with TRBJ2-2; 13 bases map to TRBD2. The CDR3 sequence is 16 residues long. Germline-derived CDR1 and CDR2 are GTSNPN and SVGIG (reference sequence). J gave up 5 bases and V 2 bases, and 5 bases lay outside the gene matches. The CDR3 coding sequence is TGTGCCTGGAGTCGAGGGACTAGCGGGGTTACCGGGGAGCTGTTTCTT. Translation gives CAWSRGTSGVTGELFL.

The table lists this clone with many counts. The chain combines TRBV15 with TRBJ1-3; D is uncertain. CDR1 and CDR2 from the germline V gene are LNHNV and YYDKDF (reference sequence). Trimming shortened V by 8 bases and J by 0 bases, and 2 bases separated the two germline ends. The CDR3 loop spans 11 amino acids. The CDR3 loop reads CATYSGNTIYF. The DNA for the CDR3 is TGTGCCACCTACTCTGGAAACACCATATATTTT.

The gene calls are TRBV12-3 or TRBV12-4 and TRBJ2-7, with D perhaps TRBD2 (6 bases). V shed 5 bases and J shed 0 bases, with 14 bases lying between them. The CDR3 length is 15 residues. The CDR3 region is CASSTWGSGSYEQYF. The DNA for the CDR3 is TGTGCCAGCAGTACCTGGGGTAGCGGCTCCTACGAGCAGTACTTC.

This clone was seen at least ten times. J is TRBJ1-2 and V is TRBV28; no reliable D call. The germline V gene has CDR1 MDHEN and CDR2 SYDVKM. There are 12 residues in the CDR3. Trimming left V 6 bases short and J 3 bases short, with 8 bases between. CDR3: CASSPVHYGYTF. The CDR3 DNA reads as TGTGCCAGCAGCCCGGTACACTATGGCTACACCTTC.

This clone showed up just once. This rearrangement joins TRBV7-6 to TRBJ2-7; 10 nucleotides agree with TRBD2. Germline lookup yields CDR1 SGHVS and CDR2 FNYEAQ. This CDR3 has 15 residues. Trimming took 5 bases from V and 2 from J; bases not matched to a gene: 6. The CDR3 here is CASSKLSGGAYEQYF. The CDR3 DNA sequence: TGTGCCAGCAGCAAGTTAAGCGGGGGGGCCTACGAGCAGTACTTC.

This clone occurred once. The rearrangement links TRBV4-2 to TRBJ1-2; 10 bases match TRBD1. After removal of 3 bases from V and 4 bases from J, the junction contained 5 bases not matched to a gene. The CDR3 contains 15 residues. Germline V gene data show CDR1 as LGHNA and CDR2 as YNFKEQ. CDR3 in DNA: TGTGCCAGCAGCCAGCCGGGACAGGGGTTCTATGGCTACACCTTC. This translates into CASSQPGQGFYGYTF.

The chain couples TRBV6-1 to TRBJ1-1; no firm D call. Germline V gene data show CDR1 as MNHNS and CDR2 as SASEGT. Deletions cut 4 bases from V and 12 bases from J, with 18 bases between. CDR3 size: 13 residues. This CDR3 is CASSADSDTSTFF. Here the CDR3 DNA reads TGTGCCAGCAGTGCCGACTCGGATACGTCCACTTTCTTT.

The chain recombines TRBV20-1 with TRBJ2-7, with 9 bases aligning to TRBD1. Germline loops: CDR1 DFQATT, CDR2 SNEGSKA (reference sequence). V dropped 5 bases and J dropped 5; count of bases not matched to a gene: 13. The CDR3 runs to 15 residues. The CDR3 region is CSAPPKTGGSDEQYF. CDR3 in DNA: TGCAGTGCTCCACCAAAGACAGGGGGTTCGGACGAGCAGTACTTC.

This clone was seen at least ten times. This chain's CDR3 is CASSNREGNQPQHF. The CDR3, as DNA: TGTGCCAGTAGTAACAGGGAAGGCAATCAGCCCCAGCATTTT. The chain has TRBV19 and TRBJ1-5, with a tentative D call TRBD1 (6 bases). V was cut by 4 bases and J by 2 bases, with 9 bases left in between. Germline assignment: CDR1 LNHDA and CDR2 SQIVND (reference sequence). CDR3 length: 14 amino acids.

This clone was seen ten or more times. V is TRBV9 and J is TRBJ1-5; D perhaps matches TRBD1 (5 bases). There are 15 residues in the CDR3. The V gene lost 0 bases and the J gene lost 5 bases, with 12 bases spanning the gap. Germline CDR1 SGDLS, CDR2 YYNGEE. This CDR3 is CASSVGGGDYQPQHF. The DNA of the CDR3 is TGTGCCAGCAGCGTAGGTGGGGGGGACTATCAGCCCCAGCATTTT.

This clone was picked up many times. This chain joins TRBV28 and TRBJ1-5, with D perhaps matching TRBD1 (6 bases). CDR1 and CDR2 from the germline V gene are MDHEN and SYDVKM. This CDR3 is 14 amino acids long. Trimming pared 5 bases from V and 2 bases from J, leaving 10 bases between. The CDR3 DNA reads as TGTGCCAGCAGTGCTTACAGGGGCAATCAGCCCCAGCATTTT. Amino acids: CASSAYRGNQPQHF. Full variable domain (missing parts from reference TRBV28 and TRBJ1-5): DVKVTQSSRYLVKRTGEKVFLECVQDMDHENMFWYRQDPGLGLRLIYFSYDVKMKEKGDIPEGYSVSREKKERFSLILESASTNQTSMYLCASSAYRGNQPQHFGDGTRLSIL.

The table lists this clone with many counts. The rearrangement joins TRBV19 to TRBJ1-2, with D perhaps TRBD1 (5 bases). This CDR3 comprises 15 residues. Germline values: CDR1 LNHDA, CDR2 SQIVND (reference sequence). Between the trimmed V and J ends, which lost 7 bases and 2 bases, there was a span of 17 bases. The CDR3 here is CASNPTGWGNYGYTF. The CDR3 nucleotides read TGTGCCAGTAACCCTACAGGTTGGGGGAACTATGGCTACACCTTC.

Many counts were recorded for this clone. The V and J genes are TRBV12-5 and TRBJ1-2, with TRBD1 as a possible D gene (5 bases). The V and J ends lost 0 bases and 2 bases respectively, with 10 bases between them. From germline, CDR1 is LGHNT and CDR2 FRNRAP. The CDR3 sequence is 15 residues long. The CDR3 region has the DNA TGTGCTAGTGGTTTGGTAGGGGTAGGGAACTATGGCTACACCTTC. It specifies CASGLVGVGNYGYTF. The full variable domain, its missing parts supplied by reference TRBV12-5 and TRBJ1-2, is DARVTQTPRHKVTEMGQEVTMRCQPILGHNTVFWYRQTMMQGLELLAYFRNRAPLDDSGMPKDRFSAEMPDATLATLKIQPSEPRDSAVYFCASGLVGVGNYGYTFGSGTRLTVV.